The 26 T cell receptor beta chains listed next were all sequenced from one sample in a study of metastatic and nonmetastatic thyroid tumors. Each patient went into thyroid surgery without having received any treatment. TCRdb re-clonotyped the PCR reads via MiXCR. The repertoire includes 20,000 or so clones, approximately 26% of them detected once, and 6.1% sits in the top ten. Source material: blood. The receptors derive from a female donor with papillary thyroid cancer or a benign thyroid nodule (not recorded which). Some clones in this sample may be carry-over from other donors' samples.

This clone was counted once. The chain has TRBV18 and TRBJ1-1; D not certain. CDR3 size: 13 residues. From germline, CDR1 is KGHSH and CDR2 LQKENI. With 5 bases removed from V and 3 bases from J, the gap between germline ends came to 10 bases. The CDR3 protein is CASSSEAYTEAFF. The CDR3 DNA is TGTGCCAGCTCATCGGAAGCATACACTGAAGCTTTCTTT.

With respect to this clone: This CDR3 fails to terminate in the conserved phenylalanine or tryptophan, so it likely reflects a read error. The DNA is left out, because the CDR3 cannot be placed on it with certainty; the CDR3 is given as TCRdb lists it. The gene calls are TRBV20-1 and TRBJ2-7; TRBD2 is taken as the D call from the table, unchecked against the DNA. CDR1 DFQATT and CDR2 SNEGSKA come from the germline V gene (reference sequence). The CDR3 adds up to 14 amino acids, both ends counted. The CDR3 region is CSARDIRTSGRGYL.

This clone has a count of ten or more. The chain links TRBV19 to TRBJ2-1; possibly TRBD1 or TRBD2 for D (5 bases each). Trimming removed 11 bases from V and 0 bases from J, with 17 bases in between. Germline lookup yields CDR1 LNHDA and CDR2 SQIVND (reference sequence). The CDR3 loop spans 15 amino acids. The CDR3 bases are TGTGCCTCCCGAGGGGTGTCAAGCTCCTACAATGAGCAGTTCTTC. It encodes CASRGVSSSYNEQFF.

In its sample, this clone ranks as medium-sized. The genes are TRBV6-1 and TRBJ1-2, with 7 bases fitting TRBD1. The length of the CDR3 is 14 residues. V was clipped by 5 bases and J by 4 bases; unmatched bases: 7. The germline CDR1 and CDR2 sequences are MNHNS and SASEGT. This chain's CDR3 is CASSSDRPGYGYTF. The DNA for the CDR3 is TGTGCCAGCAGTTCGGACAGGCCGGGCTATGGCTACACCTTC.

The rearrangement joins TRBV4-3 to TRBJ1-2; D is undetermined. The V gene lost 2 bases and the J gene lost 5 bases, with 15 bases spanning the gap. Germline lookup yields CDR1 LGHNA and CDR2 YSLEER. The CDR3 has 15 amino acids. CDR3 DNA sequence: TGCGCCAGCAGCCAAATCCAAACTCAGGAGTATGGCTACACCTTC. It specifies CASSQIQTQEYGYTF.

This clone was seen a handful of times. CDR3: CASSYTRIWATDTQYF. Written as DNA, the CDR3 is TGTGCCAGCAGTTACACGCGAATCTGGGCCACAGATACGCAGTATTTT. V usage is TRBV6-5 and J usage is TRBJ2-3; no firm D call. CDR1 and CDR2 from the germline V gene are MNHEY and SVGAGI. V was cut by 2 bases and J by 2 bases, with 14 bases left in between. The CDR3 contains 16 residues.

This clone was picked up a small number of times. The junction does not match germline at one end; this may be a read error. The V call is TRBV6-1, the J call TRBJ2-6; tentatively, D is TRBD2 (5 bases). Germline assignment: CDR1 MNHNS and CDR2 SASEGT. The CDR3 consists of 15 residues. The CDR3 reads CASSDGVSGSNVLTF. CDR3 nucleotide sequence: TGTGCCAGCAGTGACGGGGTCTCTGGGTCCAACGTCCTGACTTTC.

Relative to its sample, this clone is medium-sized. The chain is built from TRBV6-2 or TRBV6-3 and TRBJ2-2, with TRBD2 matching over 7 bases. This CDR3 has 16 amino acids. With 6 bases clipped from V and 0 bases from J, the junction kept 7 bases outside the gene matches. The germline V gene has CDR1 MNHEY and CDR2 SVGEGT. CDR3 DNA: TGTGCCAGCAGGCGAGGCGGGAGCGCGAACACCGGGGAGCTGTTTTTT. Translating it yields CASRRGGSANTGELFF.

This clone is labeled medium-sized (0.01 to 0.1%). The gene calls are TRBV6-1 and TRBJ2-7, with a weak D call TRBD2 (5 bases). This CDR3 contains 13 residues. The V gene lost 5 bases and the J gene lost 2 bases, with 10 bases spanning the gap. Per germline, CDR1 MNHNS and CDR2 SASEGT. This CDR3 is CASSPGITYEQYF. The CDR3 bases are TGTGCCAGCAGTCCCGGGATTACCTACGAGCAGTACTTC.

This clone was detected ten times or more. The chain recombines TRBV5-8 with TRBJ1-3; no clear D. Germline-derived CDR1 and CDR2 are SGHTS and YDEGEE. V gave up 2 bases and J gave up 0 bases, with 9 bases separating them. This CDR3 has 15 amino acids. CDR3 DNA: TGTGCCAGCAGCTTTATACTGAGCTCTGGAAACACCATATATTTT. This encodes CASSFILSSGNTIYF.

The gene calls are TRBV5-1 and TRBJ2-7; 12 bases match TRBD2. This CDR3 contains 17 residues. The germline V gene encodes CDR1 SGHRS and CDR2 YFSETQ. Trimming took 2 bases from V and 7 from J; bases not matched to a gene: 13. The CDR3, as DNA: TGCGCCAGCAGCTTTACTAGCGGGAGGAGCCCCTTAGGGGAGCAGTACTTC. Its translation: CASSFTSGRSPLGEQYF.

The chain carries TRBV20-1 and TRBJ2-1; D possibly corresponds to TRBD2 (6 bases). This CDR3 has 19 amino acids. The germline V gene encodes CDR1 DFQATT and CDR2 SNEGSKA (reference sequence). V was cut by 0 bases and J by 0 bases, with 21 bases left in between. CDR3 DNA sequence: TGCAGTGCTAGAGATTCTGGCGGGACGGCTAGGAGCTCCTACAATGAGCAGTTCTTC. Encoded protein: CSARDSGGTARSSYNEQFF.

This chain joins TRBV20-1 and TRBJ2-7; a weak D match, TRBD1 (8 bases). Germline lookup yields CDR1 DFQATT and CDR2 SNEGSKA (reference sequence). This CDR3 has 14 amino acids. V shed 4 bases and J shed 4 bases, with 17 bases lying between them. CDR3: CSAMGGGQVYEQYF. The CDR3 DNA reads as TGCAGTGCTATGGGGGGGGGACAGGTGTACGAGCAGTACTTC.

This clone was counted a few times. The chain links TRBV19 to TRBJ2-2; 7 nucleotides match TRBD1. Germline V CDR1 and CDR2: LNHDA, SQIVND (reference sequence). Trimming cost V 10 bases and J 2 bases; bases outside gene matches: 7. The CDR3 is 14 amino acids. Written as DNA, the CDR3 is TGTGCCATTCAGACAGGGCTCAACACCGGGGAGCTGTTTTTT. As protein: CAIQTGLNTGELFF.

This clone came up many times. The chain couples TRBV29-1 to TRBJ1-3, with D possibly being TRBD1 (6 bases). The germline gives CDR1 SQVTM, CDR2 ANQGSEA. The CDR3 consists of 14 residues. The V gene lost 6 bases and the J gene lost 2 bases, with 14 bases spanning the gap. The CDR3 bases are TGCAGCGTCAGCCTCCAGGGGCCTGGAAACACCATATATTTT. This gives the protein CSVSLQGPGNTIYF. The full variable domain, completed using reference TRBV29-1 and TRBJ1-3, is SAVISQKPSRDICQRGTSLTIQCQVDSQVTMMFWYRQQPGQSLTLIATANQGSEATYESGFVIDKFPISRPNLTFSTLTVSNMSPEDSSIYLCSVSLQGPGNTIYFGEGSWLTVV.

This clone was counted ten times or more. V is TRBV10-3 and J is TRBJ1-2, with 7 bases that match TRBD1. In germline, CDR1 is ENHRY, CDR2 SYGVKD. V lost 6 bases, J lost 4 bases, and 8 bases stayed unmatched. The CDR3 loop spans 14 amino acids. In nucleotides, the CDR3 is TGTGCCATCAGCAGCGGGACAGAGGTCTATGGCTACACCTTC. Amino acids: CAISSGTEVYGYTF.

The chain joins TRBV19 to TRBJ2-1; 9 bases fit TRBD2. The CDR3 runs to 15 residues. V lost 4 bases and J lost 6; bases outside the gene matches: 7. Per germline, CDR1 LNHDA and CDR2 SQIVND (reference sequence). The chain's CDR3 is CASSSAAGGSNEQFF. In nucleotides, the CDR3 is TGTGCCAGTAGTAGTGCAGCGGGAGGCTCCAATGAGCAGTTCTTC.

In its sample, this clone was seen a few times. This may stem from a read error, because a much larger clone lies one nucleotide away. The V and J genes are TRBV7-8 and TRBJ1-1; D is unclear. Per germline, CDR1 SGHVS and CDR2 FQNEAQ. Trimming took 6 bases from V and 5 from J, leaving 7 bases between them. The CDR3 covers 11 residues. This CDR3 is CASSMYTEAFF. The CDR3 bases are TGTGCCAGCAGTATGTATACTGAAGCTTTCTTT.

The V call is TRBV27, the J call TRBJ2-3, with D maybe TRBD1 (6 bases). Germline V lookup: CDR1 MNHEY, CDR2 SMNVEV (reference sequence). CDR3 length: 13 amino acids. V lost 3 bases and J 9 bases, leaving 13 bases between the germline ends. CDR3 bases: TGTGCCAGCAGTTTGGACAGCCACAGGACGCAGTATTTT. Encoded protein: CASSLDSHRTQYF.

This clone was recorded many times. The chain combines TRBV6-1 with TRBJ2-5, with D maybe TRBD1 (5 bases). CDR3 size: 12 residues. From germline, CDR1 is MNHNS and CDR2 SASEGT. The V and J ends lost 6 bases and 1 base respectively, with 6 bases between them. The CDR3, as DNA: TGTGCCAGCAGAAGGGGCCAAGAGACCCAGTACTTC. It codes for CASRRGQETQYF.

A remark on this clone: A junction boundary mismatches the germline segment, possibly from a read error. The genes are TRBV7-3 and TRBJ2-7; D is ambiguous. The CDR3 length is 13 residues. Germline assignment: CDR1 SGHTA and CDR2 FQGTGA. The CDR3 loop reads CVSSLKFCDEQYF. DNA of the CDR3: TGTGTCAGCAGCTTAAAATTCTGTGACGAGCAGTACTTC.

This clone was recorded at least ten times. The gene calls are TRBV7-9 and TRBJ2-3; 7 bases are a match to TRBD1. Trimming took 5 bases from V and 0 from J; bases not matched to a gene: 5. Germline CDR1 SEHNR, CDR2 FQNEAQ (reference sequence). CDR3 length: 15 amino acids. The CDR3 sequence is CASSPRQGSTDTQYF. The CDR3 DNA follows: TGTGCCAGCAGCCCCCGACAGGGAAGCACAGATACGCAGTATTTT.

This clone was recorded a few times. The chain couples TRBV2 to TRBJ2-7, with D unclear. The CDR3 spans 11 residues. Germline lookup yields CDR1 SNHLY and CDR2 FYNNEI. V was shortened by 5 bases and J by 2 bases, with 4 bases between the two germline ends. In DNA, the CDR3 is TGTGCCAGCAGTCCCACCTACGAGCAGTACTTC. Translated: CASSPTYEQYF.

This clone was counted at least ten times. The chain recombines TRBV4-1 with TRBJ2-5, with 10 bases lining up with TRBD1. CDR1 is MGHRA, CDR2 YSYEKL, per germline. The CDR3 length is 16 residues. Trimming cost V 0 bases and J 5 bases; bases outside gene matches: 6. The CDR3 nucleotides are TGCGCCAGCAGCCAAGATAGGACAGGGGGTTGGGAGACCCAGTACTTC. Translation gives CASSQDRTGGWETQYF.

The chain is built from TRBV7-9 and TRBJ2-2; the D is unclear. V shed 7 bases and J shed 5 bases, with 14 bases lying between them. Germline lookup yields CDR1 SEHNR and CDR2 FQNEAQ (reference sequence). The CDR3 consists of 14 residues. Here the CDR3 reads CASTLLRGTGELFF. CDR3 nucleotide sequence: TGTGCCAGCACCCTCCTACGAGGAACCGGGGAGCTGTTTTTT.

At least ten counts were recorded for this clone. The gene calls are TRBV5-4 and TRBJ1-1, with TRBD1 matching 8 bases. Germline trimming cut 3 bases from V and 1 base from J; bases unmatched to any gene: 5. This CDR3 spans 15 amino acids. CDR1 SGHNT and CDR2 YYREEE come from the germline V gene (reference sequence). Here the CDR3 DNA reads TGTGCCAGCAGCTCCCCCGGGACAGGGAACACTGAAGCTTTCTTT. It translates to CASSSPGTGNTEAFF. Filled out from reference TRBV5-4 and TRBJ1-1, the complete variable domain reads ETGVTQSPTHLIKTRGQQVTLRCSSQSGHNTVSWYQQALGQGPQFIFQYYREEENGRGNFPPRFSGLQFPNYSSELNVNALELDDSALYLCASSSPGTGNTEAFFGQGTRLTVV.